This TCR beta chain is from a study of T-cell reconstitution after alpha-beta-depleted transplantation in children. Preparation of the TCRbeta library used unique molecular identifiers. TCRdb passed the PCR reads through MiXCR, listing each CDR3 protein once. This table has about 690,000 distinct CDR3 sequences, approximately 17% appearing once. This clonotype has ten or more counts. The V end was cut by 7 bases, the J end by 0 bases, with 18 bases between. Germline CDR1 reads SQVTM; CDR2 reads ANQGSEA. CDR3 length: 15 residues. The clonotype comes from a human donor who donated a stem cell graft to a child with acute myeloid leukemia. Here the sequenced sample was PBMCs from the stem cell graft donor, taken from the stem cell graft. The rearrangement joins TRBV29-1 to TRBJ1-1; possibly TRBD1 for D (6 bases). The CDR3 is CSGSQGKLVNTEAFF. CDR3 DNA: TGCAGCGGAAGTCAGGGGAAACTCGTGAACACTGAAGCTTTCTTT.